These 26 T cell receptor beta chains originate from one sample sequenced in a study of blood T cell repertoires in COVID-19. Generated by immunoSEQ multiplex PCR, the TCRdb table keeps only in-frame clones and is missing some. Counted here are a few hundred thousand clones, 89% occurring once; the ten biggest clones make up around 2.8%. Material: peripheral blood. The receptor set was obtained from a woman aged 25-40 years with COVID-19, enrolled during active disease.

V is TRBV18 and J is TRBJ1-2, with TRBD1 matching 9 bases. The junction had 7 bases not matched to a gene; V was cut back by 3 bases and J by 5 bases. The germline V gene has CDR1 KGHSH and CDR2 LQKENI. The CDR3 runs to 15 residues. DNA for the CDR3: TGTGCCAGCTCACCGAGACAGGGGGACGTATATGGCTACACCTTC. Translation gives CASSPRQGDVYGYTF.

The chain carries TRBV10-3 and TRBJ2-1, with D tentatively TRBD2 (7 bases). The germline V gene encodes CDR1 ENHRY and CDR2 SYGVKD. The length of the CDR3 is 17 residues. V was clipped by 3 bases and J by 3 bases, with 18 bases between them. The CDR3 DNA is TGTGCCATCAGTGATATTGGGGGGGCTGCGAGCTACAATGAGCAGTTCTTC. Translated, it gives CAISDIGGAASYNEQFF.

In DNA, the CDR3 is TGTGCCAGTTCGCCGGCGGGGGACACCGGGGAGCTGTTTTTT. Its translation: CASSPAGDTGELFF. The chain has TRBV19 and TRBJ2-2; 7 bases line up with TRBD2. This CDR3 region has 14 residues. The germline V gene encodes CDR1 LNHDA and CDR2 SQIVND (reference sequence). Trimming removed 8 bases from V and 3 bases from J; junction bases left unmatched: 6.

The chain carries TRBV7-8 and TRBJ2-7; TRBD2 matches at 11 bases. In germline, CDR1 is SGHVS, CDR2 FQNEAQ. There are 17 residues in the CDR3. With V trimmed by 0 bases and J by 3 bases, 7 bases remained unmatched. CDR3 amino acids: CASSLALSSGGNYEQYF. CDR3 DNA sequence: TGTGCCAGCAGCTTAGCGCTATCTAGCGGGGGGAACTACGAGCAGTACTTC.

As DNA, the CDR3 is TGTGCCTGGAGCGGGGAGTGGGTGGCAGATACGCAGTATTTT. It translates to CAWSGEWVADTQYF. The V gene is TRBV30, the J gene TRBJ2-3; possibly TRBD2 for D (5 bases). V lost 3 bases, J lost 4 bases, and 14 bases lay in between. Germline-derived CDR1 and CDR2 are GTSNPN and SVGIG (reference sequence). This CDR3 has 14 residues.

The J gene is TRBJ2-3, the V gene TRBV2, with 8 bases that match TRBD1. The CDR3 runs 18 residues. The V and J ends lost 0 bases and 3 bases, in that order; junction bases with no gene match: 11. Germline V gene sequence: CDR1 SNHLY, CDR2 FYNNEI. DNA of the CDR3: TGTGCCAGCAGTGAAGCCTACATTGGAGGACAGGGTACAGATACGCAGTATTTT. It translates to CASSEAYIGGQGTDTQYF.

The V and J genes are TRBV5-4 and TRBJ2-7; a weak D match, TRBD2 (5 bases). Trimming removed 7 bases at V and 1 base at J, with 12 bases between. The CDR3 sequence is 13 residues long. Germline V gene lookup returns CDR1 SGHNT and CDR2 YYREEE (reference sequence). The CDR3 region is CASRGQESYEQYF. The DNA of the CDR3 is TGTGCCAGCCGCGGGCAAGAGTCCTACGAGCAGTACTTC.

The CDR3 loop is CASSLGRGTYNEQFF. CDR3 coding DNA: TGTGCCAGCAGCTTAGGGCGGGGGACGTACAATGAGCAGTTCTTC. The chain is built from TRBV11-2 and TRBJ2-1, with 7 bases lining up with TRBD2. V dropped 1 base and J dropped 4; count of bases not matched to a gene: 4. This CDR3 comprises 15 residues. CDR1 is SGHAT, CDR2 FQNNGV, per germline.

The genes are TRBV3-1 (or the pseudogene TRBV3-2) and TRBJ1-6; D gene unclear. Trimming left V 6 bases short and J 8 bases short, with 14 bases between. This CDR3 contains 14 residues. Germline V gene data show CDR1 as LGHDT and CDR2 as YNNKEL (reference sequence). The DNA for the CDR3 is TGTGCCAGCAGTCTCGGGGAGAGGGATTCACCCCTCCACTTT. Translating it yields CASSLGERDSPLHF.

The CDR3 coding sequence is TGTGCCTCACAGGGGGGCGGTTATGATAGCAATCAGCCCCAGCATTTT. This translates into CASQGGGYDSNQPQHF. The chain employs TRBV19 and TRBJ1-5, with TRBD1 matching 8 bases. This CDR3 contains 16 residues. The germline V gene has CDR1 LNHDA and CDR2 SQIVND (reference sequence). The ends lost 11 bases at V and 0 bases at J; junction bases unmatched: 12.

The V and J genes are TRBV7-8 and TRBJ1-5, with 7 bases that match TRBD1. The germline V gene has CDR1 SGHVS and CDR2 FQNEAQ. The CDR3 sequence is 16 residues long. The V and J ends lost 0 bases and 6 bases, in that order; junction bases with no gene match: 8. The CDR3 DNA follows: TGTGCCAGCAGCTTAGCGCGCAGGGGGAGGTTTCAGCCCCAGCATTTT. Its protein is CASSLARRGRFQPQHF.

V gene TRBV5-1 combines with J gene TRBJ1-2; the match to TRBD1 covers 9 bases. Germline V gene sequence: CDR1 SGHRS, CDR2 YFSETQ. Trimming at V came to 4 bases and at J to 8 bases, leaving 12 bases not matched to a gene. CDR3 length equals 15 residues. The CDR3 protein is CASSPGDREIDGYTF. As DNA, the CDR3 is TGCGCCAGCAGCCCTGGGGACAGGGAAATTGACGGCTACACCTTC.

V usage is TRBV3-1 (or the pseudogene TRBV3-2) and J usage is TRBJ1-2; TRBD1 is a possible D gene (6 bases). Germline V gene sequence: CDR1 LGHDT, CDR2 YNNKEL (reference sequence). The CDR3 has 18 residues. Trimming took 0 bases from V and 8 from J, leaving 25 bases between them. This CDR3 is CASSQEFSYRASSGGYTF. In nucleotides, the CDR3 is TGTGCCAGCAGCCAAGAATTTTCGTACAGGGCCTCTTCGGGGGGCTACACCTTC.

The chain is built from TRBV3-1 (or the pseudogene TRBV3-2) and TRBJ1-2; a possible D gene is TRBD1 (5 bases). Germline V gives CDR1 LGHDT, CDR2 YNNKEL (reference sequence). Trimming shortened V by 1 base and J by 0 bases, and 9 bases separated the two germline ends. The CDR3 covers 15 residues. The CDR3 loop reads CASSQVGAANYGYTF. CDR3 coding DNA: TGTGCCAGCAGCCAAGTTGGGGCGGCTAACTATGGCTACACCTTC.

V gene TRBV2 combines with J gene TRBJ1-4, with 10 nucleotides matching TRBD1. After removal of 5 bases from V and 6 bases from J, the junction contained 9 bases not matched to a gene. From germline, CDR1 is SNHLY and CDR2 FYNNEI. This CDR3 is built from 16 residues. CDR3 in DNA: TGTGCCAGCAGTCTATGGGACAGGGGAGGCGATGAAAAACTGTTTTTT. Its translation is CASSLWDRGGDEKLFF.

This clone was counted once. V is TRBV30 and J is TRBJ1-6, with D tentatively TRBD1 (5 bases). Looked up from germline, CDR1 is GTSNPN and CDR2 is SVGIG (reference sequence). V gave up 5 bases and J gave up 8 bases, with 19 bases separating them. The CDR3 extends over 15 amino acids. CDR3 sequence (DNA): TGTGCCTGGGGCGGGACCCCTGGGGGATATTCACCCCTCCACTTT. It is translated as CAWGGTPGGYSPLHF.

V gene TRBV11-2 combines with J gene TRBJ2-3; 7 positions agree with TRBD2. Germline loops: CDR1 SGHAT, CDR2 FQNNGV. V lost 1 base and J lost 2; bases outside the gene matches: 6. The CDR3 sequence is 16 residues long. CDR3 residues: CASSLAAGTNTDTQYF. CDR3 nucleotide sequence: TGTGCCAGCAGCTTAGCAGCCGGGACTAACACAGATACGCAGTATTTT. The full variable domain, completed using reference TRBV11-2 and TRBJ2-3, is EAGVAQSPRYKIIEKRQSVAFWCNPISGHATLYWYQQILGQGPKLLIQFQNNGVVDDSQLPKDRFSAERLKGVDSTLKIQPAKLEDSAVYLCASSLAAGTNTDTQYFGPGTRLTVL.

The chain links TRBV19 to TRBJ1-2; D not certain. The V end lost 6 bases, the J end lost 3 bases, and 14 bases lay between the germline ends. This CDR3 is 14 amino acids long. Germline CDR1 is LNHDA and CDR2 is SQIVND (reference sequence). The CDR3 sequence: CASSDYGGDYGYTF. CDR3 bases: TGTGCCAGTAGCGATTACGGCGGCGACTATGGCTACACCTTC.

V is TRBV18 and J is TRBJ2-2; 8 nucleotides agree with TRBD2. V lost 3 bases, J lost 0 bases, and 0 bases stayed unmatched. CDR1 and CDR2 (germline): KGHSH, LQKENI. The CDR3 totals 15 residues. Here the CDR3 reads CASSPGLANTGELFF. CDR3 nucleotides: TGTGCCAGCTCACCGGGACTAGCGAACACCGGGGAGCTGTTTTTT. Based on the CDR3 plus reference TRBV18 and TRBJ2-2, the full variable domain is NAGVMQNPRHLVRRRGQEARLRCSPMKGHSHVYWYRQLPEEGLKFMVYLQKENIIDESGMPKERFSAEFPKEGPSILRIQQVVRGDSAAYFCASSPGLANTGELFFGEGSRLTVL.

The rearrangement joins TRBV10-2 to TRBJ2-5; TRBD2 matches 8 bases. The CDR3 spans 14 residues. Germline V lookup: CDR1 WSHSY, CDR2 SAAADI. V trimming: 3 bases; J trimming: 3 bases; junction bases outside the gene matches: 3. Here the CDR3 reads CASSDSGSKETQYF. The CDR3 region has the DNA TGCGCCAGCAGTGACAGCGGGAGTAAAGAGACCCAGTACTTC.

The chain recombines TRBV15 with TRBJ1-6; no reliable D call. Deletions cut 3 bases from V and 10 bases from J, with 10 bases between. This CDR3 is 13 amino acids long. CDR1 is LNHNV, CDR2 YYDKDF, per germline (reference sequence). The chain's CDR3 is CATSRDAGSPLHF. The CDR3 DNA is TGTGCCACCAGCAGGGACGCGGGCTCACCCCTCCACTTT. Full variable domain (remainder filled in from reference TRBV15 and TRBJ1-6): DAMVIQNPRYQVTQFGKPVTLSCSQTLNHNVMYWYQQKSSQAPKLLFHYYDKDFNNEADTPDNFQSRRPNTSFCFLDIRSPGLGDTAMYLCATSRDAGSPLHFGNGTRLTVT.

This clone showed up just once. The V call is TRBV18, the J call TRBJ2-5; maybe TRBD2 (5 bases). Germline loops: CDR1 KGHSH, CDR2 LQKENI. The germline V and J ends were trimmed by 2 bases and 5 bases, with 12 bases remaining between them. This CDR3 spans 14 amino acids. As DNA, the CDR3 is TGTGCCAGCTCACCAGGACTTCGAGGGGAGACCCAGTACTTC. Protein: CASSPGLRGETQYF.

This sequence joins TRBV29-1 and TRBJ2-3; the D gene is possibly TRBD2 (6 bases). Germline V gene data show CDR1 as SQVTM and CDR2 as ANQGSEA. The CDR3 is 14 amino acids. V lost 3 bases and J lost 4, with 14 bases in between. The CDR3 nucleotides are TGCAGCGTTGAGGTGCTAGCGCTCGCAGATACGCAGTATTTT. Its protein product is CSVEVLALADTQYF.

Of note for this clone: Sequence at one end of the junction differs from germline and may be a read error. This rearrangement joins TRBV27 to TRBJ1-1, with D possibly TRBD1 on 5 matching bases. Germline-derived CDR1 and CDR2 are MNHEY and SMNVEV (reference sequence). The CDR3 loop spans 13 amino acids. Here the CDR3 reads CASRLWGDTEAFF. The CDR3 DNA reads TGTGCCAGCAGATTATGGGGGGACACTGAAGCTTTCTTT.

V gene TRBV12-3 or TRBV12-4 combines with J gene TRBJ2-7; D is possibly TRBD1 (6 bases). There are 13 residues in the CDR3. Trimming removed 6 bases at V and 1 base at J, with 10 bases between. The CDR3 loop is CASSQQGSYEQYF. Here the CDR3 DNA reads TGTGCCAGCAGCCAACAGGGTTCCTACGAGCAGTACTTC.

This CDR3 reads CSGTTGHEAFF. DNA of the CDR3: TGCAGCGGAACGACAGGACACGAAGCTTTCTTT. The gene calls are TRBV29-1 and TRBJ1-1, with D tentatively TRBD1 (6 bases). The germline V gene has CDR1 SQVTM and CDR2 ANQGSEA. The CDR3 has 11 amino acids. V lost 7 bases and J lost 8, with 14 bases in between. The variable domain in full, with the rest retrieved from reference TRBV29-1 and TRBJ1-1, is SAVISQKPSRDICQRGTSLTIQCQVDSQVTMMFWYRQQPGQSLTLIATANQGSEATYESGFVIDKFPISRPNLTFSTLTVSNMSPEDSSIYLCSGTTGHEAFFGQGTRLTVV.